This T cell receptor (beta chain) was identified during a study of blood T cell repertoires in COVID-19. Study at large: From T cells, B-cell-depleted T cells, or PBMCs came the material, which was cDNA or gDNA.

The table came from immunoSEQ multiplex PCR; TCRdb's copy has only in-frame clones and leaves some out. The table shows about 280,000 clones, with over 75% occurring only once. This receptor was identified in a human donor in a cohort sampled during active COVID-19. Material: peripheral blood.

The CDR3, as DNA: TGTGCCAGCAGTGGACAGGCCACCACAGATACGCAGTATTTT. Translated: CASSGQATTDTQYF. This chain links TRBV27 with TRBJ2-3; 7 nucleotides line up with TRBD1. The CDR3 extends over 14 amino acids. Germline V CDR1 and CDR2: MNHEY, SMNVEV (reference sequence). Trimming at V came to 5 bases and at J to 2 bases, leaving 4 bases not matched to a gene.